This passage covers 9 T cell receptor beta chains from one sample sequenced in a study of cytomegalovirus exposure and HLA in healthy donors. Amplification used 60 Vbeta primers and 13 Jbeta primers. Produced via immunoSEQ multiplex PCR; TCRdb's table is partial and in-frame only. The table lists 60,000 or so clones. The specimen was PBMCs. These TCRs come from a man aged 45-65 years in good health and CMV-seropositive.

This sequence joins TRBV28 and TRBJ2-7; D gene unclear. This CDR3 is 12 amino acids long. Germline CDR1 reads MDHEN; CDR2 reads SYDVKM. Deletions cut 2 bases from V and 4 bases from J, with 6 bases between. The CDR3 loop reads CASSLVPYEQYF. CDR3 DNA sequence: TGTGCCAGCAGTTTAGTTCCTTACGAGCAGTACTTC.

This chain joins TRBV19 and TRBJ2-3, with D hard to call. The CDR3 is 13 amino acids. Germline V gene lookup returns CDR1 LNHDA and CDR2 SQIVND (reference sequence). Trimming shortened V by 5 bases and J by 0 bases, and 6 bases separated the two germline ends. CDR3 sequence reads: CASSFSSTDTQYF. CDR3 nucleotide sequence: TGTGCCAGTAGTTTCAGTAGCACAGATACGCAGTATTTT. Together with reference TRBV19 and TRBJ2-3, the CDR3 gives the full variable domain: DGGITQSPKYLFRKEGQNVTLSCEQNLNHDAMYWYRQDPGQGLRLIYYSQIVNDFQKGDIAEGYSVSREKKESFPLTVTSAQKNPTAFYLCASSFSSTDTQYFGPGTRLTVL.

The rearrangement uses TRBV6-5 and TRBJ1-2, with a possible D match to TRBD1 (5 bases). The germline V gene encodes CDR1 MNHEY and CDR2 SVGAGI. The CDR3 has 13 residues. V lost 5 bases, J lost 8 bases, and 15 bases lay in between. CDR3 sequence reads: CASSTPMGGGYTF. CDR3 in DNA: TGTGCCAGCAGTACTCCTATGGGGGGGGGCTACACCTTC.

The CDR3 DNA reads as TGCAGCGTAGGACAGGGTGTCCCCCCAAATACGCAGTATTTT. Amino acid sequence: CSVGQGVPPNTQYF. The chain joins TRBV29-1 to TRBJ2-3; 8 nucleotides line up with TRBD1. The CDR3 has 14 amino acids. V trimming: 6 bases; J trimming: 7 bases; junction bases outside the gene matches: 12. Per germline, CDR1 SQVTM and CDR2 ANQGSEA.

The genes are TRBV27 and TRBJ2-2; the match to TRBD1 covers 9 bases. Germline assignment: CDR1 MNHEY and CDR2 SMNVEV (reference sequence). J gave up 6 bases and V 5 bases, and 16 bases lay outside the gene matches. The CDR3 consists of 18 residues. Here the CDR3 reads CASSPPDRGPWGAGELFF. In DNA form, the CDR3 reads TGTGCCAGCAGTCCTCCGGACAGGGGTCCATGGGGCGCCGGGGAGCTGTTTTTT.

The chain joins TRBV28 to TRBJ1-2; the D gene is possibly TRBD1 (6 bases). The ends were cut back, 6 bases at V and 0 bases at J, with 14 bases in the middle. This CDR3 region has 15 residues. CDR1 is MDHEN, CDR2 SYDVKM, per germline. The CDR3 loop reads CASSLDRFTNYGYTF. The CDR3 coding sequence is TGTGCCAGCAGCTTAGACAGGTTCACTAACTATGGCTACACCTTC.

CDR3 nucleotide sequence: TGTGCCAGCAGTCGACAGACCTCCACCTACAATGAGCAGTTCTTC. Its protein is CASSRQTSTYNEQFF. The V call is TRBV6-5, the J call TRBJ2-1; D is possibly TRBD1 (5 bases). Germline V CDR1 and CDR2: MNHEY, SVGAGI. The CDR3 runs to 15 residues. The germline V and J ends were trimmed by 5 bases and 2 bases, with 13 bases remaining between them.

The chain combines TRBV6-5 with TRBJ2-2; a possible D gene is TRBD2 (5 bases). CDR1 MNHEY and CDR2 SVGAGI come from the germline V gene. The V and J ends lost 0 bases and 5 bases respectively, with 13 bases between them. The CDR3 length is 16 residues. The CDR3 DNA follows: TGTGCCAGCAGTTACTCCTCCGGTGGCGGGACCGGGGAGCTGTTTTTT. Protein sequence: CASSYSSGGGTGELFF.

This chain uses TRBV18 with TRBJ2-3; TRBD2 matches 11 bases. V was clipped by 5 bases and J by 4 bases; unmatched bases: 5. Germline V gene sequence: CDR1 KGHSH, CDR2 LQKENI. The CDR3 loop spans 15 amino acids. This CDR3 reads CASSEIAGGPDTQYF. CDR3 coding DNA: TGTGCCAGCTCAGAAATAGCGGGGGGGCCAGATACGCAGTATTTT.